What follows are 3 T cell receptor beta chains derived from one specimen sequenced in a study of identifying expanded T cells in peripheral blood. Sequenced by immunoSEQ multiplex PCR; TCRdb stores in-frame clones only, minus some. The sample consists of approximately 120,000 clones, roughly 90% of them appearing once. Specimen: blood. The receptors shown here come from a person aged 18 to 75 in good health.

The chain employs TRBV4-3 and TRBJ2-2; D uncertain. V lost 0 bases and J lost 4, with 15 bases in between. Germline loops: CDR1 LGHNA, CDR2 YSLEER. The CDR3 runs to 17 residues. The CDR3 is CASSQDFQAAPTGELFF. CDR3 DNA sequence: TGCGCCAGCAGCCAAGATTTCCAGGCGGCTCCCACCGGGGAGCTGTTTTTT.

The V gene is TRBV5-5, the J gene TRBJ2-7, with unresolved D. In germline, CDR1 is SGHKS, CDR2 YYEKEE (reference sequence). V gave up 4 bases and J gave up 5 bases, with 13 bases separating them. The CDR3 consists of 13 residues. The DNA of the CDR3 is TGTGCCAGCAGCCTGGCCGGCGCCCACGAGCAGTACTTC. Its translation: CASSLAGAHEQYF.

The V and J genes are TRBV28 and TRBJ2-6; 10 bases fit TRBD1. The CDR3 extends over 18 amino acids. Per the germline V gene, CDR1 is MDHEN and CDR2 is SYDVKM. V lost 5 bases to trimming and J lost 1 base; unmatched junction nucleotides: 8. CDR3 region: CASSRWGQGSSGANVLTF. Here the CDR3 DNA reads TGTGCCAGCAGTCGGTGGGGACAGGGGTCGTCTGGGGCCAACGTCCTGACTTTC. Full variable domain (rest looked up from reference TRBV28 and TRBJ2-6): DVKVTQSSRYLVKRTGEKVFLECVQDMDHENMFWYRQDPGLGLRLIYFSYDVKMKEKGDIPEGYSVSREKKERFSLILESASTNQTSMYLCASSRWGQGSSGANVLTFGAGSRLTVL.